This T cell receptor beta chain was recorded in a study of identical twins. The sample holds a few counts of this clonotype. TCRdb recomputed calls from the 5' RACE reads with MiXCR, one row per CDR3 protein. The repertoire holds about 520,000 distinct CDR3 sequences, approximately 22% seen once, with around 0.9% in the top ten. The same data also contributed to another study, on T cells expressing NK-cell markers.

Material for sequencing was CD4+ T cells sorted from blood. The sequence derives from a woman under 30 in good health.

The CDR3 DNA sequence: TGCGCCAGCAGCTGGACAACGGGGGGGACGGAGAACACTGAAGCTTTCTTT. This translates into CASSWTTGGTENTEAFF. This sequence joins TRBV5-1 and TRBJ1-1; tentative D call: TRBD1 (5 bases). Germline CDR1 and CDR2: SGHRS and YFSETQ. V was shortened by 3 bases and J by 1 base, with 19 bases between the two germline ends. The CDR3 totals 17 residues.